This TCR beta chain appears in the sequencing data of a study of OX40 agonist ivuxolimab in advanced cancers. Study-level information: Dose-escalation cases comprised hepatocellular carcinoma, melanoma, renal cell or head and neck cancer. Past anti-PD-1, anti-PD-L1 or anti-CTLA-4 therapy was accepted, and roughly 38% had received some. Study results and limitations: The work left the antigen specificity of expanded peripheral T cells undetermined.

Produced via immunoSEQ multiplex PCR; TCRdb's table is partial and in-frame only. This table has 55,000 to 65,000 clones, about 85% appearing once. The CDR3 has 14 residues. Germline lookup yields CDR1 MDHEN and CDR2 SYDVKM. V lost 3 bases and J 7 bases, leaving 10 bases between the germline ends. This clone was counted only a few times. Its specificity is unknown. Other DNA sequences in the same sample also yield this CDR3. The material was CD4+ or CD8+ T cells sorted from blood, obtained in a trial of the OX40 agonist ivuxolimab. This TCR came from an adult with an advanced solid tumor such as melanoma, head and neck, liver or kidney cancer. The V and J genes are TRBV28 and TRBJ1-6; D might be TRBD1 (5 bases). CDR3 bases: TGTGCCAGCAGTTTGGGGCAGGGAAATTCACCCCTCCACTTT. Amino acid sequence: CASSLGQGNSPLHF.